These T cell receptor beta chains were read from a single sample in a study of T-cell reconstitution after alpha-beta-depleted transplantation in children. TCRdb re-analysed the PCR reads in MiXCR, keeping a single row per CDR3 protein. Found here are approximately 97,000 distinct CDR3 sequences, about 5.6% of them singletons; the top ten hold 5.5% to 7%. The source was PBMCs, mostly from graft donor cells, collected 60 days after TCRalphabeta/CD19-depleted stem cell transplant. All receptors derive from a female patient aged 2 to 10 who had a stem cell transplant for Fanconi anemia, so the T cells may come from the graft donor. Both conserved end residues are part of each CDR3. D genes are given only for firm matches. Expanded clones are given a class, and other clones once, few, many or no size at all.

J gene: TRBJ2-5; clone size: -; V gene: TRBV5-1; D gene: -; CDR3 DNA: TGCGCCAGCCGCCGAGTGGATATCCGACATGAGACCCAGTACTTC; CDR3 protein: CASRRVDIRHETQYF
J gene: TRBJ2-7; clone size: -; V gene: TRBV29-1; D gene: -; CDR3 DNA: TGCAGCGTTTGGGGGGCGGCCGACTACGAGCAGTACTTC; CDR3 protein: CSVWGAADYEQYF
J gene: TRBJ2-7; clone size: many; V gene: TRBV6-1; D gene: -; CDR3 DNA: TGTGCCAGCAGTGCCGACAGCTTCTACGAGCAGTACTTC; CDR3 protein: CASSADSFYEQYF
J gene: TRBJ1-1; clone size: many; V gene: TRBV7-6; D gene: -; CDR3 DNA: TGTGCCAGCAGCTTAGATGGGGAGACCACTGAAGCTTTCTTT; CDR3 protein: CASSLDGETTEAFF
J gene: TRBJ2-1; clone size: few; V gene: TRBV5-1; D gene: -; CDR3 DNA: TGCGCCAGCAGCTTGCCGGGGGCAATTGGTGAGCAGTTCTTC; CDR3 protein: CASSLPGAIGEQFF
J gene: TRBJ2-1; clone size: -; V gene: TRBV7-7; D gene: -; CDR3 DNA: TGTGCCAGCAGCTTATCGCTAGCGAGCTCCTACAATGAGCAGTTCTTC; CDR3 protein: CASSLSLASSYNEQFF
J gene: TRBJ2-7; clone size: -; V gene: TRBV10-2; D gene: -; CDR3 DNA: TGCGCCAGCAGGGCTGGGGACGAGCAGTACTTC; CDR3 protein: CASRAGDEQYF
J gene: TRBJ2-1; clone size: many; V gene: TRBV19; D gene: -; CDR3 DNA: TGTGCCAGTAGTATGTCTCCGAGCTCCTACAATGAGCAGTTCTTC; CDR3 protein: CASSMSPSSYNEQFF
J gene: TRBJ2-1; clone size: many; V gene: TRBV7-9; D gene: TRBD2; CDR3 DNA: TGTGCCAGCAGCCACGGGACTAGCGGGAGCTTAGATGAGCAGTTCTTC; CDR3 protein: CASSHGTSGSLDEQFF
J gene: TRBJ2-7; clone size: many; V gene: TRBV24-1; D gene: TRBD2; CDR3 DNA: TGTGCCACCAGTGATCCGACTAGCGGGGGGGCCCACGAGCAGTACTTC; CDR3 protein: CATSDPTSGGAHEQYF
J gene: TRBJ2-1; clone size: -; V gene: TRBV15; D gene: TRBD1; CDR3 DNA: TGTGCCACCAGCAGAGACAGGGGGCGTTTCAATGAGCAGTTCTTC; CDR3 protein: CATSRDRGRFNEQFF